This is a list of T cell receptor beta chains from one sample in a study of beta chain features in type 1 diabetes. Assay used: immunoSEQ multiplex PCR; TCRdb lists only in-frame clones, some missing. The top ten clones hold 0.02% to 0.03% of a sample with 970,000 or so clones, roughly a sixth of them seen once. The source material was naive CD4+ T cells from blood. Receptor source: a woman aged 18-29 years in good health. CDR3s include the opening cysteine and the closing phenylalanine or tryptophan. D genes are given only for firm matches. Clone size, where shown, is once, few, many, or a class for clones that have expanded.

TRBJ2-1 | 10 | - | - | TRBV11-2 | TGTGCCAGCAGCTTGGGCGAGCAGTTCTTC | CASSLGEQFF
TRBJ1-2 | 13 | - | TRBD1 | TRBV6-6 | TGTGCCAGCAGCCAAGGGGGCGGCTATGGCTACACCTTC | CASSQGGGYGYTF
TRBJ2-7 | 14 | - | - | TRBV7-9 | TGTGCCAGCAGCTTAGTGCCAGGGAACTACGAGCAGTACTTC | CASSLVPGNYEQYF
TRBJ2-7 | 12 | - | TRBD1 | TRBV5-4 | TGTGCCAGCAGCTTACAGGGGCTCGAGCAGTACTTC | CASSLQGLEQYF
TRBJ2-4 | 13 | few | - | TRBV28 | TGTGCCAGCGTAGGGGGAGGTCGTGACATTCAGTACTTC | CASVGGGRDIQYF
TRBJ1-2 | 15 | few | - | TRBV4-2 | TGTGCCAGCAGCTTGAAACAGGACCGCAACTATGGCTACACCTTC | CASSLKQDRNYGYTF
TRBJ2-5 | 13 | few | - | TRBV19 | TGTGCCAGTAGTATTTCCGGACAAGAGACCCAGTACTTC | CASSISGQETQYF
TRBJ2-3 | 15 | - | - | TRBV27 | TGTGCCAGCAGTCCCGGATCCCGGGGCACAGATACGCAGTATTTT | CASSPGSRGTDTQYF
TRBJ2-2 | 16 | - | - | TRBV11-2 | TGTGCCAGCAGCTTAGTGGGGCAGAAGAACACCGGGGAGCTGTTTTTT | CASSLVGQKNTGELFF
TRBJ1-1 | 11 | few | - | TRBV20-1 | TGCAGTGCTACCGAGGGGCTCGAAGCTTTCTTT | CSATEGLEAFF
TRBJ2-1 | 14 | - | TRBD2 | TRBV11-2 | TGTGCCAGCAGCGTGGGACTAGCGGACAATGAGCAGTTCTTC | CASSVGLADNEQFF
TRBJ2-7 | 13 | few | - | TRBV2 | TGTGCCAGCAGTTCTGACAGCCTTTACGAGCAGTACTTC | CASSSDSLYEQYF
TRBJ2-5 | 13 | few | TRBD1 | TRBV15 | TGTGCCACCAGGACAGGGGGCCGGGAGACCCAGTACTTC | CATRTGGRETQYF
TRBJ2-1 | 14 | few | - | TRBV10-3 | TGTGGCACCCGCCGGGTAGGGGGTGACAATGAGCAGTTCTTC | CGTRRVGGDNEQFF
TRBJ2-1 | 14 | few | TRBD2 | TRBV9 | TGTGCCAGCAGCTTTAGCGGGAGGGTTAATGAGCAGTTCTTC | CASSFSGRVNEQFF
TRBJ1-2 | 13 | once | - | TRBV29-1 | TGCAGCGTTGAGGGGGGAACTGGGGATGGCTACACCTTC | CSVEGGTGDGYTF
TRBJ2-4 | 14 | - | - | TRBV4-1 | TGCGCCAGCAGCCACAACAGGGAAGTAAACATTCAGTACTTC | CASSHNREVNIQYF
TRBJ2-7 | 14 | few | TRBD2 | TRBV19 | TGTGCCAGTAGTACCTACGGACTAGAGGGCGAGCAGTACTTC | CASSTYGLEGEQYF
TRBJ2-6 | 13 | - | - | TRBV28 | TGTGCCAGTACGGCGGGCGGGGCCAACGTCCTGACTTTC | CASTAGGANVLTF
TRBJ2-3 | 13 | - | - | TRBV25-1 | TGTGCCAGCAGTGAAAGTTGGGCAGATACGCAGTATTTT | CASSESWADTQYF
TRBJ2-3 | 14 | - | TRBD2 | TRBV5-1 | TGCGCCAGCAGTTCTGGCGGGAGTACAGATACGCAGTATTTT | CASSSGGSTDTQYF
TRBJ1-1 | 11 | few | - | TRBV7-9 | TGTGCCAGCAGCTTAGACGGTGAAGCTTTCTTT | CASSLDGEAFF
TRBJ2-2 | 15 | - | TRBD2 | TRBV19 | TGTGCCAGTAGTCCCGGGACTAGCCTGACCGGGGAGCTGTTTTTT | CASSPGTSLTGELFF
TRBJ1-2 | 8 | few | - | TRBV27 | TGTGTCAGCAGTTTAGGGACCTTC | CVSSLGTF
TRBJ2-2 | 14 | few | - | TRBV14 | TGTGCCAGCAGCCAAGATTGGAACACCGGGGAGCTGTTTTTT | CASSQDWNTGELFF
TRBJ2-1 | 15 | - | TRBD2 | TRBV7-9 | TGTGCCAGCAGCTTAGCGGGCGGGAGTAACGTTGAGCAGTTCTTC | CASSLAGGSNVEQFF
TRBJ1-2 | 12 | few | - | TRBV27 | TGTGCCAGCAGTTTAAGAGGGACGGGCTACACCTTC | CASSLRGTGYTF
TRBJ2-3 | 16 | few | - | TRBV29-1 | TGCAGCGTTGACAGCGCCTATCGTACTAGCACAGATACGCAGTATTTT | CSVDSAYRTSTDTQYF
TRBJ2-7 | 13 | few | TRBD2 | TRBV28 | TGTGCCAGCACCCGTGGGGGGGCCTACGAGCAGTACTTC | CASTRGGAYEQYF
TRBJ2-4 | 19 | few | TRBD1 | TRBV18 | TGTGCCAGCTCACCGATCCACCTGGGACAGCTAAAAGCCAAAAACATTCAGTACTTC | CASSPIHLGQLKAKNIQYF
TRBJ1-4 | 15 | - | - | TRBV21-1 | TGTGCCAGACCAGGTAGAGGACTTCTCAATGAAAAACTGTTTTTT | CARPGRGLLNEKLFF
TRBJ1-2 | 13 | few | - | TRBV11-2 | TGTGCCAGCAGCTTAATGAGTTTCAGCGGCTACACCTTC | CASSLMSFSGYTF
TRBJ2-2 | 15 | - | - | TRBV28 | TGTGCCAGCAGTTTACTGGGGGCGTTTGTCGGGGAGCTGTTTTTT | CASSLLGAFVGELFF
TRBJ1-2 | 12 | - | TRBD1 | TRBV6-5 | TGTGCCAGTAGAACAGGGGAGAGTGGCTACACCTTC | CASRTGESGYTF
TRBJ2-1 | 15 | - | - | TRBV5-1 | TGCGCCAGCAGCTTACTACCGCGATCGTCCAATGAGCAGTTCTTC | CASSLLPRSSNEQFF
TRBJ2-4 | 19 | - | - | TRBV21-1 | TGTGCCAGCAGCAAAAGGGGACTAGCGGTTTTTCTAGCCAAAAACATTCAGTACTTC | CASSKRGLAVFLAKNIQYF
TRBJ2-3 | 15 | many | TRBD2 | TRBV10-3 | TGTGCCACCATGGGGATAGCGGGAGGCCAGGATACGCAGTATTTT | CATMGIAGGQDTQYF
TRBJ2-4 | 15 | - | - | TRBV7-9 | TGTGCCAGCAGCCCCCCGGGGGTAGTCAAAAACATTCAGTACTTC | CASSPPGVVKNIQYF
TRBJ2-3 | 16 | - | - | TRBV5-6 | TGTGCCAGCAGCTTGGGATACGGAAGACACACAGATACGCAGTATTTT | CASSLGYGRHTDTQYF